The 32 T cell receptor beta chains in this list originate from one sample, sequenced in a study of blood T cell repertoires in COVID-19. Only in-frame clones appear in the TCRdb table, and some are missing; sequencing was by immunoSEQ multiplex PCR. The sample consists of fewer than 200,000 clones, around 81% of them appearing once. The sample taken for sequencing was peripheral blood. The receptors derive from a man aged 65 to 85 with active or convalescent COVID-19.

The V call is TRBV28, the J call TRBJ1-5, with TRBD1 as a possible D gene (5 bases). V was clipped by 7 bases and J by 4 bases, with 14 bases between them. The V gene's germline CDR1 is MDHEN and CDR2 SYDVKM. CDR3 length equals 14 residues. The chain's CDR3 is CASTANRWNQPQHF. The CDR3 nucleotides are TGTGCCAGCACAGCGAACAGGTGGAATCAGCCCCAGCATTTT.

The chain's CDR3 is CASSYSEAKNGYTF. In DNA form, the CDR3 reads TGTGCCAGCAGTTACTCGGAGGCGAAGAATGGCTACACCTTC. This chain joins TRBV6-5 and TRBJ1-2; D gene unclear. V gave up 0 bases and J gave up 6 bases, with 11 bases separating them. Germline CDR1 is MNHEY and CDR2 is SVGAGI. There are 14 residues in the CDR3.

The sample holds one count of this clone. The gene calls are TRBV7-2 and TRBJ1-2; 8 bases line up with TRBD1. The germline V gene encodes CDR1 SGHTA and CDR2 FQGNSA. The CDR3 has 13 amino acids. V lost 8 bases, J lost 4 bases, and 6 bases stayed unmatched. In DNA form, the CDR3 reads TGTGCCAGCGGTGCAGGGGGCAGCTATGGCTACACCTTC. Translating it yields CASGAGGSYGYTF.

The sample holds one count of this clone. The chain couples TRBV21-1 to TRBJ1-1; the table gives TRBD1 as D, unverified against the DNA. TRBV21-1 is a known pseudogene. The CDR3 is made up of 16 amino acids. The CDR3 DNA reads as TGTGCCAGCAGCCGGAGGACAGTATTCCCCATCACTGAAGCTTTCTTT. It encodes CASSRRTVFPITEAFF.

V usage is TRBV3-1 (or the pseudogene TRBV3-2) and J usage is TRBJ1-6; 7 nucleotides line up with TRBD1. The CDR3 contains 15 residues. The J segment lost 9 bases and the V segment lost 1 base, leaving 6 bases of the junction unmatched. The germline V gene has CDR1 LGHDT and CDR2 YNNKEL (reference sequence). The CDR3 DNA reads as TGTGCCAGCAGCCAAGGCGGGACAGCCGTTTCACCCCTCCACTTT. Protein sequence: CASSQGGTAVSPLHF.

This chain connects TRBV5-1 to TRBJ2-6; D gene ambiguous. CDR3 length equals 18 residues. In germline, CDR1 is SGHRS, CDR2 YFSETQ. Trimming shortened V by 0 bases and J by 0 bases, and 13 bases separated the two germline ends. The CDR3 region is CASSLVSITNSGANVLTF. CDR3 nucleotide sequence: TGCGCCAGCAGCTTGGTCTCAATTACAAACTCTGGGGCCAACGTCCTGACTTTC.

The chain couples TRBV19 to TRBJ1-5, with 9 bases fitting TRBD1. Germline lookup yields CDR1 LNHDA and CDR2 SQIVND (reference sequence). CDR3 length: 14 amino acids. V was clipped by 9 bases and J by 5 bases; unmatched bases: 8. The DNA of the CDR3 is TGTGCCAGCCGAATGGGACAGGGACATCAGCCCCAGCATTTT. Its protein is CASRMGQGHQPQHF.

The CDR3 protein is CATGDRLLETQYF. The CDR3, as DNA: TGTGCCACGGGGGACAGGCTATTAGAGACCCAGTACTTC. This chain links TRBV15 with TRBJ2-5, with 8 bases that match TRBD1. This CDR3 region has 13 residues. Germline-derived CDR1 and CDR2 are LNHNV and YYDKDF (reference sequence). The V gene end was trimmed by 9 bases and the J gene end by 4 bases; junction bases not matched to a gene: 7. The full variable domain, completed using reference TRBV15 and TRBJ2-5, is DAMVIQNPRYQVTQFGKPVTLSCSQTLNHNVMYWYQQKSSQAPKLLFHYYDKDFNNEADTPDNFQSRRPNTSFCFLDIRSPGLGDTAMYLCATGDRLLETQYFGPGTRLLVL.

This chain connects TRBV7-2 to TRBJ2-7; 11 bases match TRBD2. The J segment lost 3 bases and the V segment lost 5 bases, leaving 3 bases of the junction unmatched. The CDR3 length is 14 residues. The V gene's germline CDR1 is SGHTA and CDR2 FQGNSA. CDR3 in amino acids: CASSKTSGDYEQYF. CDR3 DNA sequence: TGTGCCAGCAGCAAGACTAGCGGGGACTACGAGCAGTACTTC.

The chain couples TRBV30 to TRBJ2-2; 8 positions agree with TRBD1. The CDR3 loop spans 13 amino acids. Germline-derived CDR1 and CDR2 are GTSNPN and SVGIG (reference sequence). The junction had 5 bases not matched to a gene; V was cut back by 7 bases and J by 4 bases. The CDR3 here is CALGQGRTGELFF. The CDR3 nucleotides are TGTGCCTTAGGACAGGGCCGCACCGGGGAGCTGTTTTTT.

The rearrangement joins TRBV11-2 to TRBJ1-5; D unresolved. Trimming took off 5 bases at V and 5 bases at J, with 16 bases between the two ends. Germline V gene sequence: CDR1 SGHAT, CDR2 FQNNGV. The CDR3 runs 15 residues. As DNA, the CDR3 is TGTGCCAGCAGCCCCTCCCCGGGTTTGGATCAGCCCCAGCATTTT. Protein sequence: CASSPSPGLDQPQHF.

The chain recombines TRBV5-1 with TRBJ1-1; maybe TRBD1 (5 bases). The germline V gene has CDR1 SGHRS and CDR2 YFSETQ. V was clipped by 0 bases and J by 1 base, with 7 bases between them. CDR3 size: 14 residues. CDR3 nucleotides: TGCGCCAGCAGCTTGGTCCAGGGGAACACTGAAGCTTTCTTT. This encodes CASSLVQGNTEAFF.

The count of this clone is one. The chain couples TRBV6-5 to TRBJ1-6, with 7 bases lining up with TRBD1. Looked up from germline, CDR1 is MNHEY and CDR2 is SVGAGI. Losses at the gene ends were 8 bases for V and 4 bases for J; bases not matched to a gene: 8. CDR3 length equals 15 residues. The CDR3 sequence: CASANRGRYNSPLHF. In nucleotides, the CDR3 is TGTGCCAGCGCCAACAGGGGCCGGTATAATTCACCCCTCCACTTT.

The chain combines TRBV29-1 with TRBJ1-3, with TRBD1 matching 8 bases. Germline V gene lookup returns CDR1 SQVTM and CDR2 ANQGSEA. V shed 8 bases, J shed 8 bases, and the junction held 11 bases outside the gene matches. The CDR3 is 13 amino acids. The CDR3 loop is CSIEDRALDTIYF. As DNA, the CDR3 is TGCAGCATCGAGGACAGGGCTTTAGACACCATATATTTT.

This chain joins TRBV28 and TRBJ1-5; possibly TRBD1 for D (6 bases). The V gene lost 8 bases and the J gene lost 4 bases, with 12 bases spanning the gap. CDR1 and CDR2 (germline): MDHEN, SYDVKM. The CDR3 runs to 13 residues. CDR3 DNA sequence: TGTGCCAGCGGCGGGGGCAGGAATCAGCCCCAGCATTTT. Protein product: CASGGGRNQPQHF. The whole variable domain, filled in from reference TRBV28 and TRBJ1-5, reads DVKVTQSSRYLVKRTGEKVFLECVQDMDHENMFWYRQDPGLGLRLIYFSYDVKMKEKGDIPEGYSVSREKKERFSLILESASTNQTSMYLCASGGGRNQPQHFGDGTRLSIL.

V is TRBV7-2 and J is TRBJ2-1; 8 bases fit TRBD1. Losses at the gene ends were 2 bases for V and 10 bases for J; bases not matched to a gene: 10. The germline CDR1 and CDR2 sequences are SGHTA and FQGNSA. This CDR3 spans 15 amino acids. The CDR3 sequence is CASSLLTGVSGEQFF. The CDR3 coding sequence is TGTGCCAGCAGCTTATTGACAGGGGTAAGCGGGGAGCAGTTCTTC.

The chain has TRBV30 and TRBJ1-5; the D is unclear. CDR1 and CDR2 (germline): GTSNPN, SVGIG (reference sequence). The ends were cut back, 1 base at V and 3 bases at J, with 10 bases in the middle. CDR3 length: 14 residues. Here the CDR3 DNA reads TGTGCCTGGAGTGGAGGAACGGTCAATCAGCCCCAGCATTTT. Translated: CAWSGGTVNQPQHF.

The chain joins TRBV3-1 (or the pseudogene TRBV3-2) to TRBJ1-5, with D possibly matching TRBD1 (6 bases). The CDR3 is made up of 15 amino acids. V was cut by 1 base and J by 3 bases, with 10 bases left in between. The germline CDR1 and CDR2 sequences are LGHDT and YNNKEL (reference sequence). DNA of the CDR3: TGTGCCAGCAGCCAAGGGGGGGGGCACAATCAGCCCCAGCATTTT. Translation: CASSQGGGHNQPQHF.

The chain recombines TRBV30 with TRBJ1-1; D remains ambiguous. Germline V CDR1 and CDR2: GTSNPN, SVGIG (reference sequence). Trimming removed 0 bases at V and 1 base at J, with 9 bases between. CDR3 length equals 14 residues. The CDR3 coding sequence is TGTGCCTGGAGTGTCGTCTACGGGAACACTGAAGCTTTCTTT. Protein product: CAWSVVYGNTEAFF.

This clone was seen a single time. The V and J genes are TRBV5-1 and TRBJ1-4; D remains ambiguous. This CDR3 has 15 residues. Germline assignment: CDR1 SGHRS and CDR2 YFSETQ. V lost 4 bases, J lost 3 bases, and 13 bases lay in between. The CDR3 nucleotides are TGCGCCAGCAGCGTGACATCGGGGTCTAATGAAAAACTGTTTTTT. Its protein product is CASSVTSGSNEKLFF.

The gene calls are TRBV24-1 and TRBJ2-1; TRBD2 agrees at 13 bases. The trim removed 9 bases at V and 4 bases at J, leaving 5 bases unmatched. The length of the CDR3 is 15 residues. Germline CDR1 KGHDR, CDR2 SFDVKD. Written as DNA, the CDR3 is TGTGCCACCGGACCGGGACTAGCGGGGTACAATGAGCAGTTCTTC. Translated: CATGPGLAGYNEQFF.

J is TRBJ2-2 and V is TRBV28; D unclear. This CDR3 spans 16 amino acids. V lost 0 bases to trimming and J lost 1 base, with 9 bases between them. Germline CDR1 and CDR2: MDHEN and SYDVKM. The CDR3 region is CASSLWTWVNTGELFF. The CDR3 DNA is TGTGCCAGCAGTTTATGGACATGGGTGAACACCGGGGAGCTGTTTTTT.

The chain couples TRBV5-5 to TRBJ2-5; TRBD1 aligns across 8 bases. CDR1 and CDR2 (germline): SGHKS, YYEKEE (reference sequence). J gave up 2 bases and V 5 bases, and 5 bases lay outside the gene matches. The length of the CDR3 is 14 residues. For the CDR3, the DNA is TGTGCCAGCAGGTTACGGGACAGGCAAGAGACCCAGTACTTC. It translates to CASRLRDRQETQYF.

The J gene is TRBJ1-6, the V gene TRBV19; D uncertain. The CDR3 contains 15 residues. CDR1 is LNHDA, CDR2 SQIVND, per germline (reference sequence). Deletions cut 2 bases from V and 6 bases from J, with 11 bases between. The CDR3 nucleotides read TGTGCCAGTAGTATAATGGCGAACAGTAATTCACCCCTCCACTTT. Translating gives CASSIMANSNSPLHF.

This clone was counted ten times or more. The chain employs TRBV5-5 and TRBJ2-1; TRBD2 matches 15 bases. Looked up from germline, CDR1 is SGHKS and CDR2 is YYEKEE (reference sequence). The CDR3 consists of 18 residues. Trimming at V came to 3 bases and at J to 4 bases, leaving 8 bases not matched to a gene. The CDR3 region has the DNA TGTGCCAGCAGCTCCCTCGGGACTAGCGGGAGGAATTACAATGAGCAGTTCTTC. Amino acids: CASSSLGTSGRNYNEQFF.

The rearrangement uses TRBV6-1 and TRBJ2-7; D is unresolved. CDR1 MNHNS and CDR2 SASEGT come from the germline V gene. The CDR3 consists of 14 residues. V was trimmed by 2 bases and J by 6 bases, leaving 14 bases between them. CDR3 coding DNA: TGTGCCAGCAGTGAACAGCGCCCCCCCAGCGAGCAGTACTTC. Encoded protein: CASSEQRPPSEQYF.

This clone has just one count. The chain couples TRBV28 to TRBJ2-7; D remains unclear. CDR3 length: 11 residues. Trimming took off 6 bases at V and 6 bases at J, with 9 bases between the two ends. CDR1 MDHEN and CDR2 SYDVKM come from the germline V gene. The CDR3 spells CASSSPSEQYF. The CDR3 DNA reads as TGTGCCAGCAGCAGTCCTAGCGAGCAGTACTTC. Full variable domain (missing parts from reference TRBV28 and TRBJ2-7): DVKVTQSSRYLVKRTGEKVFLECVQDMDHENMFWYRQDPGLGLRLIYFSYDVKMKEKGDIPEGYSVSREKKERFSLILESASTNQTSMYLCASSSPSEQYFGPGTRLTVT.

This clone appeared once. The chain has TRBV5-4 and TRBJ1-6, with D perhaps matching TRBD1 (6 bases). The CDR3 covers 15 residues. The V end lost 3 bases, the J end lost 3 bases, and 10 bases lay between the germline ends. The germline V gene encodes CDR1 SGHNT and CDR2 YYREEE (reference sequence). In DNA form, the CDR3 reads TGTGCCAGCAGCTCCCAACAGGGCTATAATTCACCCCTCCACTTT. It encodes CASSSQQGYNSPLHF.

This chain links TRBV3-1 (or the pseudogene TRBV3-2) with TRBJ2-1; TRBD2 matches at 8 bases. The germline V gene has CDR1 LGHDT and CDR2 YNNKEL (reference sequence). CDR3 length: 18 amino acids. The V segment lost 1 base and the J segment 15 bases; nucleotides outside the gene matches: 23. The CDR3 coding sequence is TGTGCCAGCAGCCAAGGCCTAGTTCCCGGGAGGGCCCTCGGGGCTCGGTTCTTC. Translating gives CASSQGLVPGRALGARFF.

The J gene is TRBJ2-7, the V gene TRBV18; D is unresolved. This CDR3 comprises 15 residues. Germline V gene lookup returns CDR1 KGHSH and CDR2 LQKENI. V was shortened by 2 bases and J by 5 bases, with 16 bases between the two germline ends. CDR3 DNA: TGTGCCAGCTCACCAGGAGATATGGCCCACCACGAGCAGTACTTC. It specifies CASSPGDMAHHEQYF.

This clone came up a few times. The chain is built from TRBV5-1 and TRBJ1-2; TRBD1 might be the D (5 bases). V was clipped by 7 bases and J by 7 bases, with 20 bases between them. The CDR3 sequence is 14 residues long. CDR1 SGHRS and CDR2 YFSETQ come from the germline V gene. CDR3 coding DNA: TGCGCCAGCCGGGAGGGCCGGGGGGTCTCTGGCTACACCTTC. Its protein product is CASREGRGVSGYTF.

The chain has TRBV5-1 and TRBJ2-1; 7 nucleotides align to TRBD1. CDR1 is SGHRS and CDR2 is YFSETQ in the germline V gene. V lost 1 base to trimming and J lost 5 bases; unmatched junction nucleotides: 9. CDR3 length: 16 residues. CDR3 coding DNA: TGCGCCAGCAGCTTGTCGAAGGGGGCAAGACACAATGAGCAGTTCTTC. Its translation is CASSLSKGARHNEQFF.